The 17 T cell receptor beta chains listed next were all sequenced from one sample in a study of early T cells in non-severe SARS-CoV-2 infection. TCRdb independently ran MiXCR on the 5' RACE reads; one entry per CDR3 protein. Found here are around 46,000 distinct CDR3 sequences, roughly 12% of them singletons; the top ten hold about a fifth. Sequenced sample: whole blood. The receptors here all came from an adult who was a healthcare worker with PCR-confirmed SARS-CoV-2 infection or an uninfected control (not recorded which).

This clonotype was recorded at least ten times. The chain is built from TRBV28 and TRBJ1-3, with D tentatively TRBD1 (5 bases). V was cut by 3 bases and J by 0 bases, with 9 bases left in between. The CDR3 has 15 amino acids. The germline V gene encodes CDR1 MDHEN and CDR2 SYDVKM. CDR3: CASSFSGGSGNTIYF. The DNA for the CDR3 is TGTGCCAGCAGTTTTTCGGGGGGCTCTGGAAACACCATATATTTT.

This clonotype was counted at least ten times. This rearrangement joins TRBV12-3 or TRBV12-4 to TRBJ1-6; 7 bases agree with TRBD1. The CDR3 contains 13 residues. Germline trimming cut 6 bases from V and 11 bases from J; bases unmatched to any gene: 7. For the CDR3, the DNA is TGTGCCAGCAGCCGCGGGGACAGAGCACCCCTCCACTTT. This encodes CASSRGDRAPLHF.

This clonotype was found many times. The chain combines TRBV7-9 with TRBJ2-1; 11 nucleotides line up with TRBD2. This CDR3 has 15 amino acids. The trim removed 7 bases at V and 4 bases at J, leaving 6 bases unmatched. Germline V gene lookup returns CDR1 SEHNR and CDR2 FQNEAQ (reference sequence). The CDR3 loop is CASITTSGAYNEQFF. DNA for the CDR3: TGTGCCAGCATCACGACTAGCGGGGCATACAATGAGCAGTTCTTC.

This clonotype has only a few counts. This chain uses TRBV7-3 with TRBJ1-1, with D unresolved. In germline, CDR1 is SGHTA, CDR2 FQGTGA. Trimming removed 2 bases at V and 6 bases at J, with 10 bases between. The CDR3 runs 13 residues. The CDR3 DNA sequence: TGTGCCAGCAGCTTAGCGCCGGACTCTGAAGCTTTCTTT. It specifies CASSLAPDSEAFF.

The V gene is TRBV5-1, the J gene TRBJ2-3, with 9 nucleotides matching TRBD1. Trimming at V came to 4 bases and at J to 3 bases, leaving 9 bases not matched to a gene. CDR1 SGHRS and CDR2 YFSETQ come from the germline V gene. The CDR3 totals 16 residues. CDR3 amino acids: CASSPTGQGLTDTQYF. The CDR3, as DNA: TGCGCCAGCAGCCCCACGGGACAGGGTCTAACAGATACGCAGTATTTT.

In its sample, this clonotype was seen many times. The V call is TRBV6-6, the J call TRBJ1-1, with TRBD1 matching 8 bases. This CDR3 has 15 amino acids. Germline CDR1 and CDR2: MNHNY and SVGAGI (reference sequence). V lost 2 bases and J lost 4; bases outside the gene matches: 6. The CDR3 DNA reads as TGTGCCAGCAGTTACGCTCCACAGGGGGGCACTGAAGCTTTCTTT. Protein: CASSYAPQGGTEAFF.

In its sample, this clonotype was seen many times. The CDR3, as DNA: TGTGCCAGCAGCGACCGAACAGGGCTTGAAGCTTTCTTT. Amino acid sequence: CASSDRTGLEAFF. V is TRBV7-2 and J is TRBJ1-1; weak D call: TRBD1 (6 bases). Trimming stripped 5 bases from V and 7 bases from J, with 14 bases between. CDR3 length: 13 amino acids. Germline V gives CDR1 SGHTA, CDR2 FQGNSA.

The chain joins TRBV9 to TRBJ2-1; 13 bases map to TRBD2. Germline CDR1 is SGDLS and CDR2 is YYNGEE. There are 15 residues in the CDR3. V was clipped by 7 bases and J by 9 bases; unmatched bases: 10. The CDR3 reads CASGTSGRALSEQFF. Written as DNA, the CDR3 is TGTGCCAGCGGAACTAGCGGGAGGGCCCTAAGTGAGCAGTTCTTC.

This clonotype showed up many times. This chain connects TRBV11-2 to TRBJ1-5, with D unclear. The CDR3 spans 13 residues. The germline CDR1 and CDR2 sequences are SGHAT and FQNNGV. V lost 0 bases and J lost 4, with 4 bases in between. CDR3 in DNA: TGTGCCAGCAGCTTAGATCTAAATCAGCCCCAGCATTTT. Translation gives CASSLDLNQPQHF.

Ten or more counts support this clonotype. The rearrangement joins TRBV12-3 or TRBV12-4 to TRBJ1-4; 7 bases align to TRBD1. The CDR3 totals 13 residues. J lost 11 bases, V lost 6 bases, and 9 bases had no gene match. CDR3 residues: CASRDRTRIKLFF. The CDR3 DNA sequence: TGTGCCAGCAGGGACAGGACCAGAATCAAACTGTTTTTT.

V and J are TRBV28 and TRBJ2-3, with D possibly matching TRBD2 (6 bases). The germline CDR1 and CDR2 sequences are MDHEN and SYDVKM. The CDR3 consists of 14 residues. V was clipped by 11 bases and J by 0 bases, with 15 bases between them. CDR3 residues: CASMGGTSTDTQYF. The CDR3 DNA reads TGTGCCTCCATGGGGGGAACTAGCACAGATACGCAGTATTTT.

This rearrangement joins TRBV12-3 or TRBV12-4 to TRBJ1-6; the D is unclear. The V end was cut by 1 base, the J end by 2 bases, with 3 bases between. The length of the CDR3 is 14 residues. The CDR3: CASSLEAYNSPLHF. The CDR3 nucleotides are TGTGCCAGCAGTTTAGAGGCCTATAATTCACCCCTCCACTTT.

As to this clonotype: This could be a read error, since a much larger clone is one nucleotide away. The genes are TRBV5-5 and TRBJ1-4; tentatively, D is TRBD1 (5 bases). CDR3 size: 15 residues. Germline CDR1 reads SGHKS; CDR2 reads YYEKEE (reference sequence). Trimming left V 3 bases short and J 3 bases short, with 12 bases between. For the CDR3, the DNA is TGTGCCAGCAGCTCTCAGGGATCACCTAATGAAAAACTGTTTTTT. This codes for CASSSQGSPNEKLFF. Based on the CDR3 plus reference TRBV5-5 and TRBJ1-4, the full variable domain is DAGVTQSPTHLIKTRGQQVTLRCSPISGHKSVSWYQQVLGQGPQFIFQYYEKEERGRGNFPDRFSARQFPNYSSELNVNALLLGDSALYLCASSSQGSPNEKLFFGSGTQLSVL.

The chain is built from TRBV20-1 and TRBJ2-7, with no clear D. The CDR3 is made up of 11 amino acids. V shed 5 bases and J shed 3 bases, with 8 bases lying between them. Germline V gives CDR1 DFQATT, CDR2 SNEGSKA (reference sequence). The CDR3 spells CSAFWDYEQYF. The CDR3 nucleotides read TGCAGTGCTTTCTGGGACTACGAGCAGTACTTC.

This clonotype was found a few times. The CDR3 protein is CATSRGLGFEQFF. The CDR3 DNA reads as TGTGCCACCAGCAGAGGGCTAGGGTTTGAGCAGTTCTTC. The V call is TRBV15, the J call TRBJ2-1; D unresolved. This CDR3 is 13 amino acids long. Germline values: CDR1 LNHNV, CDR2 YYDKDF (reference sequence). Trimming took 1 base from V and 9 from J, leaving 10 bases between them.

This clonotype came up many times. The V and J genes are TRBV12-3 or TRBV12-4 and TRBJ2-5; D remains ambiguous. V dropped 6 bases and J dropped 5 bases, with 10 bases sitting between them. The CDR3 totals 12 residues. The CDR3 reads CASRREIETQYF. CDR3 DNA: TGTGCCAGCAGGAGAGAGATTGAGACCCAGTACTTC.

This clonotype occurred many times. CDR3 residues: CASSPLGHNYEQYF. In DNA, the CDR3 is TGTGCCAGCAGCCCCCTAGGACATAACTACGAGCAGTACTTC. The chain links TRBV3-1 to TRBJ2-7; tentative D call: TRBD1 (5 bases). The CDR3 is made up of 14 amino acids. The ends were cut back, 4 bases at V and 3 bases at J, with 13 bases in the middle. Germline CDR1 is LGHDT and CDR2 is YNNKEL (reference sequence).